This is a list of T cell receptor beta chains from one sample in a study of T cells expressing NK-cell markers. Each CDR3 protein gets one entry in TCRdb, which reprocessed the 5' RACE reads and gives no DNA. Its table lists around 380,000 distinct CDR3 sequences. Sequencing was carried out using blood T cells: a sorted CD56 or NKG2C T cell subset, CD4+ or CD8+ T cells, or bulk PBMC T cells (not recorded which). The receptors derive from a woman in her forties or fifties in good health. Both conserved end residues are part of each CDR3.

v_gene	j_gene	CDR3aa
TRBV6-6	TRBJ2-1	CASSSGVAGGPPFF
TRBV4-1	TRBJ2-1	CASSQGGLSSYNEQFF
TRBV10-3	TRBJ1-1	CAISEPGQGGTEAFF
TRBV11-3	TRBJ2-2	CASSLLAGDTGELFF
TRBV15	TRBJ1-5	CATAPGGWQPQHF
TRBV19	TRBJ2-3	CASSMDNTQYF
TRBV2	TRBJ2-1	CASSVPLALYNEQFF
TRBV18	TRBJ1-2	CASSPTETNYGYTF
TRBV14	TRBJ2-7	CASSLGQALRDEQYF
TRBV7-9	TRBJ2-7	CASSLGGQIEQYF
TRBV7-9	TRBJ2-1	CASSLEEYGYEQFF
TRBV5-1	TRBJ2-7	CASSNRLAGDEQYF
TRBV20-1	TRBJ2-1	CSALPSGSSVEQFF
TRBV7-2	TRBJ2-7	CASSLIAVGGNEQYF
TRBV2	TRBJ1-4	CATVLAGSPEKLFF
TRBV29-1	TRBJ2-2	CSVNTRTTGELFF
TRBV12-3/TRBV12-4	TRBJ1-5	CASSDRGYQPQHF